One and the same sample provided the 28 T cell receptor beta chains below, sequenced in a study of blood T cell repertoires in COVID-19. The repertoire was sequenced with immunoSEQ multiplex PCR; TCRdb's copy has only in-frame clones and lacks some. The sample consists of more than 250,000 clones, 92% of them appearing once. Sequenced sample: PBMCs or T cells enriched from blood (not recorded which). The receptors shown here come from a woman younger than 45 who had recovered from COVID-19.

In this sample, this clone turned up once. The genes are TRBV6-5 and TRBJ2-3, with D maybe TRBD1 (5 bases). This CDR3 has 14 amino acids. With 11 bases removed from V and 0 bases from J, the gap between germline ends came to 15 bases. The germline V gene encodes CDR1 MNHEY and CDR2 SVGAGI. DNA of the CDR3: TGTGCCGTCTACGACAGAATCAGCACAGATACGCAGTATTTT. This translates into CAVYDRISTDTQYF.

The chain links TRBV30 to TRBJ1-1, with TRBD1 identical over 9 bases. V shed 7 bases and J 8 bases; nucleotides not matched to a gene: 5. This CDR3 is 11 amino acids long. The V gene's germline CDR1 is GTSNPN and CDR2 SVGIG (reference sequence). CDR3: CASQGAREAFF. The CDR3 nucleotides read TGTGCCTCACAGGGGGCGCGGGAAGCTTTCTTT.

CDR3 sequence: CSATDRGRTDTQYF. The CDR3 nucleotides are TGCAGTGCTACTGACAGGGGACGCACAGATACGCAGTATTTT. V is TRBV20-1 and J is TRBJ2-3, with 8 bases aligning to TRBD1. Losses at the gene ends were 4 bases for V and 1 base for J; bases not matched to a gene: 4. The CDR3 contains 14 residues. Germline assignment: CDR1 DFQATT and CDR2 SNEGSKA (reference sequence).

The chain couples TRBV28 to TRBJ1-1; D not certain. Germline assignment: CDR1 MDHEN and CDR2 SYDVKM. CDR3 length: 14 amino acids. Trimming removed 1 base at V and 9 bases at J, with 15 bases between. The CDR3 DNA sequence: TGTGCCAGCAGTTTATATCTCCGCGGTGATCAAGCTTTCTTT. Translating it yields CASSLYLRGDQAFF.

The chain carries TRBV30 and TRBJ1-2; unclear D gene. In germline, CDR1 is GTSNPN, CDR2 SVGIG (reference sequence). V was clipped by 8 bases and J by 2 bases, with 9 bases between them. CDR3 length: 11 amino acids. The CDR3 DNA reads TGTGCCCGCCGGGTCAACTATGGCTACACCTTC. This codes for CARRVNYGYTF.

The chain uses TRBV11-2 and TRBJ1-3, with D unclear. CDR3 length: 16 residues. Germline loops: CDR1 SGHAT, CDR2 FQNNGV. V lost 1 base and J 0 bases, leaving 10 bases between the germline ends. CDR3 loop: CASSLVPDSSGNTIYF. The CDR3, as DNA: TGTGCCAGCAGCTTAGTTCCGGACTCCTCTGGAAACACCATATATTTT.

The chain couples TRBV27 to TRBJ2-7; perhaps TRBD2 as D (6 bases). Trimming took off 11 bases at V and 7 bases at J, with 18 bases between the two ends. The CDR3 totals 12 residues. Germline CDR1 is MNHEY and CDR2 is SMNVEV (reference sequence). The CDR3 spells CAGGGTGREQYF. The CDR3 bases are TGTGCCGGCGGAGGGACGGGGAGAGAGCAGTACTTC.

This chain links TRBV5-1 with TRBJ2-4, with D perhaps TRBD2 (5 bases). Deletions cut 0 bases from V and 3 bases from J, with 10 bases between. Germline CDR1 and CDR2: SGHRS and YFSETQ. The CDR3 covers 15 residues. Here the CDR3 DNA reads TGCGCCAGCAGCTTGGCCCCCCGGGACAAAAACATTCAGTACTTC. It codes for CASSLAPRDKNIQYF.

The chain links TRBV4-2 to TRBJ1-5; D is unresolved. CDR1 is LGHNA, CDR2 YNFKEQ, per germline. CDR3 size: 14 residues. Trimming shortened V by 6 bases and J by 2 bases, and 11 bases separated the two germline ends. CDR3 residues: CASSPEGGNQPQHF. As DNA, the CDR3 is TGTGCCAGCAGTCCAGAGGGCGGCAATCAGCCCCAGCATTTT.

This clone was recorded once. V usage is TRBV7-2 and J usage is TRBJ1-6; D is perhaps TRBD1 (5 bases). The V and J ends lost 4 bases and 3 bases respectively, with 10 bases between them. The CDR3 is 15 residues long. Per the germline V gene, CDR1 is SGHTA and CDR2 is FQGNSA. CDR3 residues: CASSYRGGYNSPLHF. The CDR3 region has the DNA TGTGCCAGCAGCTACCGGGGGGGCTATAATTCACCCCTCCACTTT.

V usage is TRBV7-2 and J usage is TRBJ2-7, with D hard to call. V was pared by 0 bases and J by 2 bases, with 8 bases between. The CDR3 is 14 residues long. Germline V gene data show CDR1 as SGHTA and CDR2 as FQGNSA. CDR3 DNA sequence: TGTGCCAGCAGCTTAGCGCGATATACCTACGAGCAGTACTTC. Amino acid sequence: CASSLARYTYEQYF.

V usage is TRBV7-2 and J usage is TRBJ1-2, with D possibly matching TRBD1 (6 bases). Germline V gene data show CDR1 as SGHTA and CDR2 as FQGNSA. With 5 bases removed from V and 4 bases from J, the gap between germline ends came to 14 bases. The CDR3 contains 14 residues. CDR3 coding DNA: TGTGCCAGCAGCCCCGGACAGATCCCCTATGGCTACACCTTC. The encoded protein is CASSPGQIPYGYTF.

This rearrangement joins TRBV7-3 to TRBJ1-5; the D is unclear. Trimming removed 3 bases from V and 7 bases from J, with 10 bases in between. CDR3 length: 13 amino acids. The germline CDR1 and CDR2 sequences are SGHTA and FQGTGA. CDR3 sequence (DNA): TGTGCCAGCAGCTTCCAGGATGGGCAGCCCCAGCATTTT. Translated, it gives CASSFQDGQPQHF.

CDR3 sequence (DNA): TGTGCCAGTAGCCCCAGGGGATTTGAAGCTTTCTTT. Translated, it gives CASSPRGFEAFF. V and J are TRBV6-5 and TRBJ1-1, with D perhaps TRBD1 (6 bases). Germline loops: CDR1 MNHEY, CDR2 SVGAGI. The CDR3 has 12 amino acids. With 9 bases removed from V and 7 bases from J, the gap between germline ends came to 15 bases.

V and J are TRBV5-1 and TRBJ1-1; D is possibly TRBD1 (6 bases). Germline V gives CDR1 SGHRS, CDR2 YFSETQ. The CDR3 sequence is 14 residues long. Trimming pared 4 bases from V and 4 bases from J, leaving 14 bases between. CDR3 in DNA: TGCGCCAGCAGCATCCGACAGGCGGGCACTGAAGCTTTCTTT. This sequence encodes CASSIRQAGTEAFF.

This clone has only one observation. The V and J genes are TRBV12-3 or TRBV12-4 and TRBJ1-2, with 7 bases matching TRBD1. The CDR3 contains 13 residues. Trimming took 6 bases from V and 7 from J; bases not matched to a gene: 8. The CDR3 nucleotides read TGTGCCAGCAGCCCGACAGGGTCCTTTGGCTACACCTTC. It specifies CASSPTGSFGYTF.

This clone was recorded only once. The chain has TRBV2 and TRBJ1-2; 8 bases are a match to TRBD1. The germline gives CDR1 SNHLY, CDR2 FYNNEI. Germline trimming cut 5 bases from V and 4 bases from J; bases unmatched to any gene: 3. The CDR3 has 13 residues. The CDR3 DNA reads TGTGCCAGCAGTTCTACAGGGGGCTATGGCTACACCTTC. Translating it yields CASSSTGGYGYTF.

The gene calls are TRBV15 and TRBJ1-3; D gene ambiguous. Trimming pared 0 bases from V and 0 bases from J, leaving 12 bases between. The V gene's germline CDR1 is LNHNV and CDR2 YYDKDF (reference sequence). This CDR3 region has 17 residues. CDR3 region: CATSRDRGSTSGNTIYF. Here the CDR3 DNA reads TGTGCCACCAGCAGAGATCGGGGAAGTACCTCTGGAAACACCATATATTTT.

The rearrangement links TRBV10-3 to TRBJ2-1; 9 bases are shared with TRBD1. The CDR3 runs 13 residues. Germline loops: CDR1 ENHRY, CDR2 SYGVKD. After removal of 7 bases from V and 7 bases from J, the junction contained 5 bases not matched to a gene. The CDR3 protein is CAINGQGLNEQFF. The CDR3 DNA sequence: TGTGCCATCAACGGACAGGGGTTGAATGAGCAGTTCTTC.

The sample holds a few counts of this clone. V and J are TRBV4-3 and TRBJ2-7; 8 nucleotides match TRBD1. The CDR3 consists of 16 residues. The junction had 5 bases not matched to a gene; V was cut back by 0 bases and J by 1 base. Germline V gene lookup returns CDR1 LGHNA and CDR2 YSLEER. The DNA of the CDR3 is TGCGCCAGCAGCCAAGATCTCACAGGGGGTTCCTACGAGCAGTACTTC. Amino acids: CASSQDLTGGSYEQYF.

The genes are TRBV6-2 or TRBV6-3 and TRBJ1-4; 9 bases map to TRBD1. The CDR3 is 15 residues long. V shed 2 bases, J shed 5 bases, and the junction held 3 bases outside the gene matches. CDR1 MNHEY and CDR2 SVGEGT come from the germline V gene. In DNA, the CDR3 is TGTGCCAGCAGTTACCCGGGACAGGGAAATGAAAAACTGTTTTTT. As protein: CASSYPGQGNEKLFF.

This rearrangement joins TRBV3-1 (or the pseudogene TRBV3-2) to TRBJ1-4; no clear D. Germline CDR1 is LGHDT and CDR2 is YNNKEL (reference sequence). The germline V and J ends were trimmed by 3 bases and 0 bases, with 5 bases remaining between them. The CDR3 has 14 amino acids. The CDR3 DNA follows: TGTGCCAGCAGCCAGACATCAACTAATGAAAAACTGTTTTTT. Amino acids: CASSQTSTNEKLFF.

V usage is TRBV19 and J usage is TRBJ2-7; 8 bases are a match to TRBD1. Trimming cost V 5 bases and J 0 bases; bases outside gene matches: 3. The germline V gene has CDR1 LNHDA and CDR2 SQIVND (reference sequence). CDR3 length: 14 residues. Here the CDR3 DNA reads TGTGCCAGTAGTGGGACAGGTCACTCCTACGAGCAGTACTTC. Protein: CASSGTGHSYEQYF.

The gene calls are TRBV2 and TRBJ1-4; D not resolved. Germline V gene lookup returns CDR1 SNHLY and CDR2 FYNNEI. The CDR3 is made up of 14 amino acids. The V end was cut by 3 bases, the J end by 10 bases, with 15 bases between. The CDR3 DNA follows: TGTGCCAGCAGTGAGACTGCCTCTTATGGAAAACTGTTTTTT. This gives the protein CASSETASYGKLFF.

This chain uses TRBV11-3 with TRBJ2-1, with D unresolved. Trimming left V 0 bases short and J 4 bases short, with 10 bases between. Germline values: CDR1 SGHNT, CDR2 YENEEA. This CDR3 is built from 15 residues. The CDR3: CASSLDVAAYNEQFF. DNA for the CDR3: TGTGCCAGCAGCTTAGATGTGGCGGCTTACAATGAGCAGTTCTTC.

The CDR3 sequence: CASSDSASGANVLTF. CDR3 in DNA: TGCGCCAGCAGCGACTCGGCCTCTGGGGCCAACGTCCTGACTTTC. The chain is built from TRBV5-1 and TRBJ2-6; no reliable D call. This CDR3 region has 15 residues. CDR1 is SGHRS, CDR2 YFSETQ, per germline. Trimming cost V 4 bases and J 0 bases, with 8 bases left between them.

The CDR3 DNA follows: TGTGCCAGCTCTACCAGCGGGAGTACTGGAGAGCAGTACTTC. Translated, it gives CASSTSGSTGEQYF. The chain recombines TRBV18 with TRBJ2-7; 8 bases match TRBD2. The CDR3 length is 14 residues. Trimming at V came to 6 bases and at J to 7 bases, leaving 11 bases not matched to a gene. Germline CDR1 KGHSH, CDR2 LQKENI.

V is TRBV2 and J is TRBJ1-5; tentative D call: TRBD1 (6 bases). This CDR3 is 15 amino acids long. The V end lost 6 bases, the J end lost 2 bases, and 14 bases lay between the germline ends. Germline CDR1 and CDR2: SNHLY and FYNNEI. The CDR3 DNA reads TGTGCCAGCAGAGGTACAGGGATAGGCAATCAGCCCCAGCATTTT. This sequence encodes CASRGTGIGNQPQHF. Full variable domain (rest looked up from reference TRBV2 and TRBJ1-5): EPEVTQTPSHQVTQMGQEVILRCVPISNHLYFYWYRQILGQKVEFLVSFYNNEISEKSEIFDDQFSVERPDGSNFTLKIRSTKLEDSAMYFCASRGTGIGNQPQHFGDGTRLSIL.